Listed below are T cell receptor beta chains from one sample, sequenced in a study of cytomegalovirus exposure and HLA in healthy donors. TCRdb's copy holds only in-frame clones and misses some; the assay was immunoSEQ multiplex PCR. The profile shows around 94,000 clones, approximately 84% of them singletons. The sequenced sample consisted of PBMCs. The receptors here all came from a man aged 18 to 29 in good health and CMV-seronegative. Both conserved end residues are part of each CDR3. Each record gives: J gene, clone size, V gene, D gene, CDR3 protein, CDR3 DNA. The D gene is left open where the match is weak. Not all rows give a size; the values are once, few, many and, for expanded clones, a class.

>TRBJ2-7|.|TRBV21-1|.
CASSKGGPLPGDSPTRRPYEQYF
TGTGCCAGCAGCAAAGGTGGGCCCCTCCCCGGGGACTCTCCCACCCGACGGCCCTACGAGCAGTACTTC
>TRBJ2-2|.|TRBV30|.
CAFPPRGGANTGELFF
TGTGCCTTTCCACCGAGGGGGGGCGCGAACACCGGGGAGCTGTTTTTT
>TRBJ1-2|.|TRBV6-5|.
CASSSSGQNYGYTF
TGTGCCAGCAGTAGCTCCGGACAGAACTATGGCTACACCTTC
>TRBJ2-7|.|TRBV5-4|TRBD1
CASSKGTALYEQYF
TGTGCCAGCAGCAAGGGGACAGCCCTCTACGAGCAGTACTTC
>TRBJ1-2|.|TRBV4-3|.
CASSQDRRAYYGYTF
TGCGCCAGCAGCCAAGACAGGCGCGCATACTATGGCTACACCTTC
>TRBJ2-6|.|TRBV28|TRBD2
CASSSPTSGRPGANVLTF
TGTGCCAGCAGTTCCCCGACTAGCGGGAGACCCGGGGCCAACGTCCTGACTTTC
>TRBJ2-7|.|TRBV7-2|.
CASSLDVRAQYF
TGTGCCAGCAGCTTAGATGTCCGAGCGCAGTACTTC
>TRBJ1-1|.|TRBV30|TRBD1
CAWGGQGNTEAFF
TGTGCCTGGGGGGGACAGGGGAACACTGAAGCTTTCTTT
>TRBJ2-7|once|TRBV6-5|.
CASSYKGVSYEQYF
TGTGCCAGCAGTTATAAGGGGGTCTCCTACGAGCAGTACTTC
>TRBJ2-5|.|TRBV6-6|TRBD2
CASSWGQGGETQYF
TGTGCCAGCAGTTGGGGTCAGGGAGGGGAGACCCAGTACTTC
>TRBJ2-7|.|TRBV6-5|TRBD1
CASSQTGQGLYEQYF
TGTGCCAGCAGTCAGACGGGACAGGGGCTCTACGAGCAGTACTTC
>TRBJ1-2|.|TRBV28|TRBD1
CASRPWTGGNYGYTF
TGTGCCAGCAGACCATGGACAGGGGGTAACTATGGCTACACCTTC
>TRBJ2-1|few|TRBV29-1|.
CSVGPPLARLNEQFF
TGCAGCGTGGGCCCCCCTCTAGCGAGATTAAATGAGCAGTTCTTC
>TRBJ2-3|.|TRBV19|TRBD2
CASSIVEGSGRILRTPSQGQYF
TGTGCCAGTAGTATAGTTGAAGGGAGCGGGAGAATCTTGCGGACGCCGTCCCAGGGGCAGTATTTT
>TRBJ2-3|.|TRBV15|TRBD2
CATSRGGGRGSDTQYF
TGTGCCACCAGCAGAGGGGGCGGGAGGGGGTCGGATACGCAGTATTTT
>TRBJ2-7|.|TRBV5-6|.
CASSLQIADASYEQYF
TGTGCCAGCAGCTTGCAAATAGCGGACGCCTCCTACGAGCAGTACTTC
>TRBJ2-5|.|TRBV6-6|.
CASSYSTGSGTQYF
TGTGCCAGCAGTTACTCGACGGGTAGCGGGACCCAGTACTTC
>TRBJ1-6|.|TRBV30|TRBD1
CAWSPARFGTGSNSPLHF
TGTGCCTGGAGCCCAGCTCGTTTTGGGACAGGGTCGAATTCACCCCTCCACTTT
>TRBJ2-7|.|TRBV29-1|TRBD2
CSVMGTKEQYF
TGCAGCGTGATGGGGACTAAGGAGCAGTACTTC
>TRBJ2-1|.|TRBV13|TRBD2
CASSLDSWRELSSYNEQFF
TGTGCCAGCAGCTTAGATTCGTGGCGGGAGTTAAGCTCCTACAATGAGCAGTTCTTC
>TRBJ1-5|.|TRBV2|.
CASRDYSNQPQHF
TGTGCCAGCAGGGACTATAGCAATCAGCCCCAGCATTTT
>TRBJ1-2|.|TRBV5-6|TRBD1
CASSLGQGSYGYTF
TGTGCCAGCAGCTTGGGACAGGGCAGCTATGGCTACACCTTC
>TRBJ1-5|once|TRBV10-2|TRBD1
CASSESDRGVNQPQHF
TGCGCCAGCAGTGAGTCAGACAGGGGAGTAAATCAGCCCCAGCATTTT
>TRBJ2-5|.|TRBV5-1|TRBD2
CASSLAPTSGRQRETQYF
TGCGCCAGCAGCTTGGCCCCAACTAGCGGGAGGCAGAGAGAGACCCAGTACTTC
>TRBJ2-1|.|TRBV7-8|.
CASSLLEHNEQFF
TGTGCCAGCAGCTTATTAGAGCACAATGAGCAGTTCTTC
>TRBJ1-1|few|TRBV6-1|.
CASTRMGDSLDEAFF
TGTGCCAGCACCCGAATGGGTGACAGTTTAGATGAAGCTTTCTTT
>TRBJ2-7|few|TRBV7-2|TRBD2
CASSGTSGRNGEQYF
TGTGCCAGCAGCGGGACTAGCGGGAGAAACGGCGAGCAGTACTTC
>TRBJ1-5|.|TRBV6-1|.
CASSEVVGGQPQHF
TGTGCCAGCAGTGAAGTGGTAGGGGGTCAGCCCCAGCATTTT
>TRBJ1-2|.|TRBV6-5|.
CASSSGGGFYGYTF
TGTGCCAGCAGTTCCGGCGGGGGATTCTATGGCTACACCTTC
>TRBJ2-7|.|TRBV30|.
CAWSQGSNEQYF
TGTGCCTGGAGCCAGGGGTCCAACGAGCAGTACTTC
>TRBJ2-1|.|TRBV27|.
CASSVGRGEQFF
TGTGCCAGCAGTGTCGGTAGGGGTGAGCAGTTCTTC
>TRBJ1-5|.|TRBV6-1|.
CASSPRSNGGQPQHF
TGTGCCAGCAGTCCCCGAAGTAATGGCGGTCAGCCCCAGCATTTT
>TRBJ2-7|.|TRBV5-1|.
CASSLTAGSYEQYF
TGCGCCAGCAGCTTAACGGCGGGGTCCTACGAGCAGTACTTC
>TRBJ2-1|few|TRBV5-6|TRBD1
CASSLGRGRSNEQFF
TGTGCCAGCAGCTTGGGCAGGGGGCGCAGTAATGAGCAGTTCTTC
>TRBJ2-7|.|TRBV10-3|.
CAISEGRNSYEQYF
TGTGCCATCAGTGAAGGCAGGAACTCCTACGAGCAGTACTTC
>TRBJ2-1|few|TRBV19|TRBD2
CASSILQSLAGDNEQFF
TGTGCCAGTAGTATTCTCCAATCACTAGCGGGAGACAATGAGCAGTTCTTC
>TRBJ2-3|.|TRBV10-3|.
CATETGDYTDTQYF
TGTGCCACCGAGACGGGAGATTACACAGATACGCAGTATTTT
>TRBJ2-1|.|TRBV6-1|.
CASSTFSGPYNEQFF
TGTGCCAGCAGCACGTTTAGCGGCCCCTACAATGAGCAGTTCTTC
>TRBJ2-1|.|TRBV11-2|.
CASSPPGNRYNEQFF
TGTGCCAGCTCCCCTCCGGGGAACCGATACAATGAGCAGTTCTTC